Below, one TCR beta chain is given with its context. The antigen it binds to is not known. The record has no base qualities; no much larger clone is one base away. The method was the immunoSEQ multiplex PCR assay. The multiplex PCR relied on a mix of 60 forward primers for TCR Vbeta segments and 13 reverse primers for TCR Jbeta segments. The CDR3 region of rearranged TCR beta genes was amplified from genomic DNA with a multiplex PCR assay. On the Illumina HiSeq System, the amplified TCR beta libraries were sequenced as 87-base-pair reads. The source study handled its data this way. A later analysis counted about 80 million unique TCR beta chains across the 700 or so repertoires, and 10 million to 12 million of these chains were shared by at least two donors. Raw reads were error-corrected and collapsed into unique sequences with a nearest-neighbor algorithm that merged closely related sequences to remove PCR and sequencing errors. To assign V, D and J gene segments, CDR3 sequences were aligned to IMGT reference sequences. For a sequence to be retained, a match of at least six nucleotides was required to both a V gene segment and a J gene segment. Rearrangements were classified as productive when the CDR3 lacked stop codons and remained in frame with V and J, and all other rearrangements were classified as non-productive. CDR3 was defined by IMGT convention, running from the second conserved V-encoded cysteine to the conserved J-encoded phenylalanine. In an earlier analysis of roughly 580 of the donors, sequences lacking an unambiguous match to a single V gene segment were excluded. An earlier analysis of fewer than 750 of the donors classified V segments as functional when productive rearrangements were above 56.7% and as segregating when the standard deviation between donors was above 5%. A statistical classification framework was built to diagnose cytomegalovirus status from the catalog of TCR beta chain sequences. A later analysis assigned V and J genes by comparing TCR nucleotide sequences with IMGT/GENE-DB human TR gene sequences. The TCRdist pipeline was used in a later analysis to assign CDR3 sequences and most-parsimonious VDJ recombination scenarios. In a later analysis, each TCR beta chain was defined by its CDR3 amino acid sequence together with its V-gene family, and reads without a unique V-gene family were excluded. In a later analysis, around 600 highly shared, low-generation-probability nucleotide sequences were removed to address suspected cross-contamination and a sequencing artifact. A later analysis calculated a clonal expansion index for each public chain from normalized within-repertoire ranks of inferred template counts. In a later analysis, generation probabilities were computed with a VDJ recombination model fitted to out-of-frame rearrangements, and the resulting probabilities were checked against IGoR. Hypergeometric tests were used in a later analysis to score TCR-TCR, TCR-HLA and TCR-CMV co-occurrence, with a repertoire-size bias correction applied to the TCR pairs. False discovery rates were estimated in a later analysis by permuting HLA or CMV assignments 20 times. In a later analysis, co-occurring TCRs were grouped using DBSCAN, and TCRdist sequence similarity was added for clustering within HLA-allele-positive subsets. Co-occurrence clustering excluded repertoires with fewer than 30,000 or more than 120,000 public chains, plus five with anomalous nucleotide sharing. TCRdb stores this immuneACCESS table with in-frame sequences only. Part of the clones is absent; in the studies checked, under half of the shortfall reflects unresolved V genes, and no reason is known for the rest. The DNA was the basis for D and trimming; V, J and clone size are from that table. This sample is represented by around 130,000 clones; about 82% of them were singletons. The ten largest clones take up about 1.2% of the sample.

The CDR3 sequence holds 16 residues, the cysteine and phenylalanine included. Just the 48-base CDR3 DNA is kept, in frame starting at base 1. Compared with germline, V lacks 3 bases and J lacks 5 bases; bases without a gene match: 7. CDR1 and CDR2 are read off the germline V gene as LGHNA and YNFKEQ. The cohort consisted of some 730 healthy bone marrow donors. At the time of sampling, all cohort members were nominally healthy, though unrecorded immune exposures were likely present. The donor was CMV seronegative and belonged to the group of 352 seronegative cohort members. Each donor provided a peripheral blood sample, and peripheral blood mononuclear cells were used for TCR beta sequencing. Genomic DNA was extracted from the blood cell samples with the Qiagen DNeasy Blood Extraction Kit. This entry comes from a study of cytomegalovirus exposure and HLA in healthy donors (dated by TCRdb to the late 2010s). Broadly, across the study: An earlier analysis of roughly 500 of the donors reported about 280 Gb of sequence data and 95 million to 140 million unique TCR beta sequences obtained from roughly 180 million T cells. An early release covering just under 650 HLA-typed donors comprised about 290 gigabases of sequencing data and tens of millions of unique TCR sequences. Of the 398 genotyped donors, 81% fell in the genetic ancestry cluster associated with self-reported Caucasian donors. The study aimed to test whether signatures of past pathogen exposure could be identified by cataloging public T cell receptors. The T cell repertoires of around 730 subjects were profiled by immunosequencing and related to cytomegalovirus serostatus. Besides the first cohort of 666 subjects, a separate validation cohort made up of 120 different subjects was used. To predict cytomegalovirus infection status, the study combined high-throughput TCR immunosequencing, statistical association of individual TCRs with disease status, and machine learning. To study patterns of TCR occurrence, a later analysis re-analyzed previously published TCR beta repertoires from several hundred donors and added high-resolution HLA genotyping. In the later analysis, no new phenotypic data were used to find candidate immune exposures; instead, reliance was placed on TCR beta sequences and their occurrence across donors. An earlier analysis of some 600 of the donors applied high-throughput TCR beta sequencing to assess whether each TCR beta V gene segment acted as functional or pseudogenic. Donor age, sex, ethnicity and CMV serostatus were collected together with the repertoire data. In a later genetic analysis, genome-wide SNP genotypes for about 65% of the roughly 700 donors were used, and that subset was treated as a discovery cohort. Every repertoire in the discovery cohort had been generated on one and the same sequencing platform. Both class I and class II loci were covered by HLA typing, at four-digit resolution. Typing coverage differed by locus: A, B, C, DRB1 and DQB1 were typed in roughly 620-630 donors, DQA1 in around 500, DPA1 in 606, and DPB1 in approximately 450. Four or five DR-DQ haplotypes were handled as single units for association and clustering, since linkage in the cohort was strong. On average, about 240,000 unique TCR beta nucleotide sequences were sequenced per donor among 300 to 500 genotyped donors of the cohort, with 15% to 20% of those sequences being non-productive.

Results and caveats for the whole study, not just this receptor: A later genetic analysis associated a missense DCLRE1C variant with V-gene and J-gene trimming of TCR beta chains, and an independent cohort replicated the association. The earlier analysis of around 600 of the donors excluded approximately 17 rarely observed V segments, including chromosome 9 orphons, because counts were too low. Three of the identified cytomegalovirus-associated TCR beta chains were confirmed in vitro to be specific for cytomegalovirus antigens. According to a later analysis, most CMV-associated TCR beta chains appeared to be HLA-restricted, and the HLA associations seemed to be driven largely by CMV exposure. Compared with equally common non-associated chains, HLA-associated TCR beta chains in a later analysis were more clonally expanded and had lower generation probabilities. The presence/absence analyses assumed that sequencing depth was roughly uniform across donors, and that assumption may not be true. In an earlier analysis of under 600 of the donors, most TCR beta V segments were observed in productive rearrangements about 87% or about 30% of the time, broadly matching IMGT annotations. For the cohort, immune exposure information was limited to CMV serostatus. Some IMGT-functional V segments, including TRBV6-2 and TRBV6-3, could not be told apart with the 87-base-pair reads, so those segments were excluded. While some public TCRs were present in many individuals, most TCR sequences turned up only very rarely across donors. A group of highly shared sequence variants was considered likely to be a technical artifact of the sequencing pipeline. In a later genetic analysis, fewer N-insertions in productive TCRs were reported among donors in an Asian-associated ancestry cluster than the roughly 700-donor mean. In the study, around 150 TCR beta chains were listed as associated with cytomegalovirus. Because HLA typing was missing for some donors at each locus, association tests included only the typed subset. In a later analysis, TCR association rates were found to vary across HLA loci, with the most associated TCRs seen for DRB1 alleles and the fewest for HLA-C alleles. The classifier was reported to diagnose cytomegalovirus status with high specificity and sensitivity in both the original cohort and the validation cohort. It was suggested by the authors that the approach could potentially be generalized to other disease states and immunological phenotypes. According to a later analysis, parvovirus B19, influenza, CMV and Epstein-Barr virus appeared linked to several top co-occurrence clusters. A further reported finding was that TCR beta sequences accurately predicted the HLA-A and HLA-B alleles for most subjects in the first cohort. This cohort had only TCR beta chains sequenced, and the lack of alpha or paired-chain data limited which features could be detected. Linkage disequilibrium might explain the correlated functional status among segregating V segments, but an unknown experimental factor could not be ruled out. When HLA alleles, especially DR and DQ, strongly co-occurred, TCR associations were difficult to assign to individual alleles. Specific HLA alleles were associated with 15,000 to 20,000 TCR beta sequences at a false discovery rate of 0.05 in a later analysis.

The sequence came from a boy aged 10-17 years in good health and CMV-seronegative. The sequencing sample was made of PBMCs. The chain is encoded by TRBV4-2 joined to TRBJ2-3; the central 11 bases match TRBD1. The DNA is TGTGCCAGCAGCCACCCCGGGACAGGGGGTAGAGATACGCAGTATTTT. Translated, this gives CASSHPGTGGRDTQYF.